This entry features one TCR beta chain sequence. A universal primer site and UMIs were added as TCR cDNA was made by 5'RACE template switching. TCRdb reprocessed the 5' RACE reads with MiXCR, giving one entry per CDR3 protein. The sample consists of 250,000 or so distinct CDR3 sequences, 3.6% of them appearing once. V was clipped by 0 bases and J by 0 bases, with 14 bases between them. The germline V gene has CDR1 MNHEY and CDR2 SVGAGI. The CDR3 is made up of 18 amino acids. The source of the sample is a study of T cells after yellow fever vaccination. As for the study in general: With SMART-Seq v4 Ultra Low Input, the fractions containing low cell numbers were prepared.

The sequencing here drew on PBMCs, taken 15 days after the yellow fever booster vaccination. This TCR derives from a man aged 18 to 30 who received the YFV17D yellow fever vaccine. V gene TRBV6-5 combines with J gene TRBJ1-4, with a weak D call TRBD1 (6 bases). The chain's CDR3 is CASSYSITGATTNEKLFF. In DNA, the CDR3 is TGTGCCAGCAGTTACTCGATAACGGGGGCGACAACTAATGAAAAACTGTTTTTT.